A single sample is the source of the 30 T cell receptor beta chains below, sequenced in a study of cytomegalovirus exposure and HLA in healthy donors. Primers included in the PCR were 60 Vbeta and 13 Jbeta primers. Profiled with immunoSEQ multiplex PCR; TCRdb holds only in-frame clones, not every one. The table lists some 130,000 clones, 70% to 80% of them singletons, with approximately 2% in the top ten. The sample taken for sequencing was PBMCs. All receptors come from a man younger than 45 in good health and CMV-seronegative.

In its sample, this clone was seen once. The chain couples TRBV5-6 to TRBJ2-1; 7 bases map to TRBD1. V lost 5 bases to trimming and J lost 0 bases; unmatched junction nucleotides: 5. From germline, CDR1 is SGHDT and CDR2 YYEEEE. The CDR3 sequence is 15 residues long. CDR3 amino acids: CASSSGGSSYNEQFF. In DNA form, the CDR3 reads TGTGCCAGCAGTTCAGGGGGAAGCTCCTACAATGAGCAGTTCTTC.

This chain joins TRBV6-5 and TRBJ2-2; TRBD2 matches at 10 bases. Germline V lookup: CDR1 MNHEY, CDR2 SVGAGI. V shed 2 bases, J shed 6 bases, and the junction held 3 bases outside the gene matches. The CDR3 loop spans 15 amino acids. The CDR3 is CASSYASGSAGELFF. CDR3 DNA: TGTGCCAGCAGTTACGCTAGCGGGAGCGCCGGGGAGCTGTTTTTT.

As concerns this clone: The sample contains more than one DNA sequence encoding this CDR3. The V and J genes are TRBV25-1 and TRBJ2-3; TRBD1 agrees at 9 bases. Germline lookup yields CDR1 MGHDK and CDR2 SYGVNS. With V trimmed by 6 bases and J by 3 bases, 1 base remained unmatched. This CDR3 is 13 amino acids long. The DNA for the CDR3 is TGTGCCAGCAGCGGGACAGGGACAGATACGCAGTATTTT. Protein sequence: CASSGTGTDTQYF. The entire variable domain, with the rest obtained from reference TRBV25-1 and TRBJ2-3, is as follows: EADIYQTPRYLVIGTGKKITLECSQTMGHDKMYWYQQDPGMELHLIHYSYGVNSTEKGDLSSESTVSRIRTEHFPLTLESARPSHTSQYLCASSGTGTDTQYFGPGTRLTVL.

The genes are TRBV2 and TRBJ1-5; 8 positions agree with TRBD1. The trim removed 3 bases at V and 1 base at J, leaving 5 bases unmatched. CDR1 and CDR2 from the germline V gene are SNHLY and FYNNEI. The CDR3 totals 16 residues. As DNA, the CDR3 is TGTGCCAGCAGTGATCAGGGGGCATGGAGCAATCAGCCCCAGCATTTT. Protein sequence: CASSDQGAWSNQPQHF.

The rearrangement joins TRBV5-6 to TRBJ1-1; D possibly corresponds to TRBD1 (6 bases). The ends were cut back, 2 bases at V and 0 bases at J, with 17 bases in the middle. The CDR3 spans 17 residues. Per germline, CDR1 SGHDT and CDR2 YYEEEE. CDR3 nucleotides: TGTGCCAGCAGCTTAGATCAGGGGTCGGGGCTGAACACTGAAGCTTTCTTT. Protein sequence: CASSLDQGSGLNTEAFF.

The gene calls are TRBV2 and TRBJ1-2; D is perhaps TRBD1 (5 bases). The CDR3 sequence is 12 residues long. Trimming pared 5 bases from V and 3 bases from J, leaving 7 bases between. Germline values: CDR1 SNHLY, CDR2 FYNNEI. CDR3 region: CASSQGDYGYTF. In nucleotides, the CDR3 is TGTGCCAGCAGTCAGGGCGACTATGGCTACACCTTC.

The V and J genes are TRBV4-2 and TRBJ2-7; tentatively, D is TRBD1 (6 bases). The CDR3 loop spans 14 amino acids. Germline CDR1 LGHNA, CDR2 YNFKEQ. Trimming took 3 bases from V and 4 from J, leaving 13 bases between them. CDR3 sequence reads: CASSHNRAPYEQYF. The CDR3 nucleotides read TGTGCCAGCAGCCATAACAGGGCCCCTTACGAGCAGTACTTC.

The chain combines TRBV30 with TRBJ2-3; 9 bases fit TRBD2. Germline CDR1 GTSNPN, CDR2 SVGIG (reference sequence). V gave up 1 base and J gave up 6 bases; unmatched junction bases: 8. The CDR3 is 15 residues long. CDR3 sequence reads: CAWSELAGPTDTQYF. The CDR3 DNA sequence: TGTGCCTGGAGTGAACTAGCGGGTCCGACGGATACGCAGTATTTT.

V gene TRBV28 combines with J gene TRBJ2-6, with unresolved D. The CDR3 sequence is 17 residues long. V lost 5 bases to trimming and J lost 0 bases, with 14 bases between them. CDR1 and CDR2 from the germline V gene are MDHEN and SYDVKM. This CDR3 is CASSQNHAGSGANVLTF. The CDR3 DNA is TGTGCCAGCAGTCAAAACCATGCCGGCTCTGGGGCCAACGTCCTGACTTTC.

This clone was observed a few times. This rearrangement joins TRBV5-1 to TRBJ2-5; 7 nucleotides align to TRBD2. J was trimmed by 0 bases and V by 2 bases; bases with no gene match: 7. Germline CDR1 reads SGHRS; CDR2 reads YFSETQ. CDR3 length: 16 residues. CDR3 sequence reads: CASSFYGEGDQETQYF. CDR3 in DNA: TGCGCCAGCAGCTTTTACGGGGAGGGCGACCAAGAGACCCAGTACTTC.

The J gene is TRBJ2-2, the V gene TRBV6-6; TRBD1 aligns across 10 bases. CDR3 size: 15 residues. Germline assignment: CDR1 MNHNY and CDR2 SVGAGI (reference sequence). J lost 6 bases, V lost 5 bases, and 6 bases had no gene match. The CDR3 spells CASSQTGGSAGELFF. The CDR3 DNA follows: TGTGCCAGCAGTCAGACAGGGGGCTCGGCCGGGGAGCTGTTTTTT.

This clone appeared once. The rearrangement uses TRBV7-9 and TRBJ2-5, with a weak D call TRBD2 (5 bases). This CDR3 is 15 amino acids long. V gave up 0 bases and J gave up 3 bases, with 11 bases separating them. Germline-derived CDR1 and CDR2 are SEHNR and FQNEAQ (reference sequence). The CDR3 sequence: CASSLALGEEETQYF. CDR3 nucleotides: TGTGCCAGCAGCTTAGCTTTGGGAGAGGAAGAGACCCAGTACTTC.

The chain carries TRBV10-3 and TRBJ1-1; TRBD1 agrees at 10 bases. Germline trimming cut 4 bases from V and 2 bases from J; bases unmatched to any gene: 4. This CDR3 contains 15 residues. The germline CDR1 and CDR2 sequences are ENHRY and SYGVKD. This CDR3 is CAISAGQGENTEAFF. CDR3 DNA sequence: TGTGCCATCAGTGCCGGACAGGGGGAAAACACTGAAGCTTTCTTT.

In DNA form, the CDR3 reads TGTGCCAGTAGTATGGGTGGGAGGTCCCTTCCACATGAGCAGTTCTTC. Protein: CASSMGGRSLPHEQFF. The chain combines TRBV19 with TRBJ2-1; possibly TRBD2 for D (6 bases). CDR1 and CDR2 (germline): LNHDA, SQIVND (reference sequence). The CDR3 is 16 amino acids. Trimming removed 3 bases at V and 8 bases at J, with 20 bases between.

This chain connects TRBV10-3 to TRBJ1-1; possibly TRBD1 for D (6 bases). Per the germline V gene, CDR1 is ENHRY and CDR2 is SYGVKD. V was shortened by 0 bases and J by 4 bases, with 12 bases between the two germline ends. This CDR3 has 15 residues. CDR3: CAISESWQGFTEAFF. For the CDR3, the DNA is TGTGCCATCAGTGAGTCGTGGCAGGGGTTCACTGAAGCTTTCTTT.

This chain uses TRBV19 with TRBJ1-1; 7 bases line up with TRBD1. CDR1 and CDR2 (germline): LNHDA, SQIVND (reference sequence). The CDR3 totals 15 residues. The V segment lost 5 bases and the J segment 4 bases; nucleotides outside the gene matches: 10. CDR3 nucleotides: TGTGCCAGTAGTTCGCCTCAGGGGGTGGCCACTGAAGCTTTCTTT. Encoded protein: CASSSPQGVATEAFF.

The chain carries TRBV6-5 and TRBJ2-7; TRBD1 might be the D (5 bases). V was clipped by 0 bases and J by 4 bases, with 13 bases between them. This CDR3 spans 15 amino acids. The germline CDR1 and CDR2 sequences are MNHEY and SVGAGI. CDR3 region: CASSYSSEGAYEQYF. In DNA, the CDR3 is TGTGCCAGCAGTTACTCAAGTGAAGGGGCGTACGAGCAGTACTTC.

The chain joins TRBV29-1 to TRBJ2-7; TRBD2 matches 7 bases. Germline CDR1 is SQVTM and CDR2 is ANQGSEA. J gave up 9 bases and V 4 bases, and 6 bases lay outside the gene matches. The CDR3 is made up of 11 amino acids. CDR3 loop: CSVAGGEGQYF. Written as DNA, the CDR3 is TGCAGCGTTGCGGGGGGTGAGGGGCAGTACTTC.

The chain combines TRBV6-6 with TRBJ1-5; TRBD1 matches at 7 bases. The CDR3 spans 12 residues. Germline trimming cut 5 bases from V and 7 bases from J; bases unmatched to any gene: 2. CDR1 and CDR2 (germline): MNHNY, SVGAGI (reference sequence). This CDR3 reads CASSTGDQPQHF. The CDR3 DNA reads as TGTGCCAGCAGTACAGGGGACCAGCCCCAGCATTTT.

CDR3 bases: TGTGCCAGCAGCGCCGGGACTTCTCTTTCCTACGAGCAGTACTTC. Protein product: CASSAGTSLSYEQYF. V is TRBV5-4 and J is TRBJ2-7, with D maybe TRBD2 (6 bases). Between the trimmed V and J ends, which lost 4 bases and 1 base, there was a span of 15 bases. Germline V lookup: CDR1 SGHNT, CDR2 YYREEE (reference sequence). CDR3 length: 15 amino acids.

This clone is a singleton in its sample. V usage is TRBV19 and J usage is TRBJ2-6, with TRBD1 matching over 9 bases. V trimming: 4 bases; J trimming: 4 bases; junction bases outside the gene matches: 5. The CDR3 totals 16 residues. Germline values: CDR1 LNHDA, CDR2 SQIVND (reference sequence). This chain's CDR3 is CASSKQGARGANVLTF. In DNA form, the CDR3 reads TGTGCCAGTAGTAAACAGGGGGCGAGGGGGGCCAACGTCCTGACTTTC.

The V gene is TRBV28, the J gene TRBJ2-7; TRBD1 agrees at 8 bases. The CDR3 sequence is 14 residues long. CDR1 and CDR2 (germline): MDHEN, SYDVKM. The V segment lost 1 base and the J segment 1 base; nucleotides outside the gene matches: 0. Here the CDR3 reads CASSLYRGSYEQYF. DNA of the CDR3: TGTGCCAGCAGTTTATACAGGGGGTCCTACGAGCAGTACTTC.

The chain employs TRBV2 and TRBJ2-4; 10 bases align to TRBD1. CDR3 length equals 13 residues. Per germline, CDR1 SNHLY and CDR2 FYNNEI. V was clipped by 8 bases and J by 6 bases; unmatched bases: 4. The CDR3 protein is CASCGQGGNIQYF. CDR3 DNA: TGTGCCAGCTGCGGACAGGGGGGAAACATTCAGTACTTC.

This chain uses TRBV12-5 with TRBJ1-1; 9 nucleotides agree with TRBD1. Trimming at V came to 3 bases and at J to 5 bases, leaving 4 bases not matched to a gene. Germline V gives CDR1 LGHNT, CDR2 FRNRAP. CDR3 length: 14 amino acids. CDR3 amino acids: CASGLQGAGTEAFF. As DNA, the CDR3 is TGTGCTAGTGGTTTACAGGGGGCGGGTACTGAAGCTTTCTTT.

V is TRBV5-1 and J is TRBJ2-2; possible D gene TRBD2, 5 bases. The V and J ends lost 2 bases and 2 bases respectively, with 10 bases between them. Per the germline V gene, CDR1 is SGHRS and CDR2 is YFSETQ. This CDR3 comprises 15 residues. The CDR3 nucleotides read TGCGCCAGCAGCTTAAGTGGGAGTAACACCGGGGAGCTGTTTTTT. Translating gives CASSLSGSNTGELFF.

This chain uses TRBV7-9 with TRBJ2-7; 8 bases are shared with TRBD2. V lost 6 bases and J lost 3; bases outside the gene matches: 4. Germline V CDR1 and CDR2: SEHNR, FQNEAQ (reference sequence). CDR3 length: 13 amino acids. The CDR3: CASSGLANYEQYF. CDR3 sequence (DNA): TGTGCCAGCAGTGGACTAGCCAACTACGAGCAGTACTTC.

This clone was picked up a small number of times. The chain carries TRBV30 and TRBJ2-7; a weak D match, TRBD2 (5 bases). Trimming pared 2 bases from V and 7 bases from J, leaving 15 bases between. Germline V gene lookup returns CDR1 GTSNPN and CDR2 SVGIG (reference sequence). CDR3 length equals 13 residues. The chain's CDR3 is CAWSSVPRGEQYF. In DNA, the CDR3 is TGTGCCTGGAGTTCAGTTCCTCGGGGAGAGCAGTACTTC.

The chain employs TRBV7-6 and TRBJ2-3; a possible D gene is TRBD2 (5 bases). In germline, CDR1 is SGHVS, CDR2 FNYEAQ. CDR3 size: 15 residues. Between the trimmed V and J ends, which lost 4 bases and 2 bases, there was a span of 13 bases. CDR3 in amino acids: CASSSGAAYTDTQYF. CDR3 bases: TGTGCCAGCAGCTCCGGAGCGGCGTACACAGATACGCAGTATTTT.

This sequence joins TRBV11-2 and TRBJ2-1; 10 nucleotides line up with TRBD2. The V gene's germline CDR1 is SGHAT and CDR2 FQNNGV. This CDR3 region has 16 residues. Germline trimming cut 2 bases from V and 3 bases from J; bases unmatched to any gene: 4. CDR3 DNA sequence: TGTGCCAGCAGCTTAATTAGCGGGAGGCACTACAATGAGCAGTTCTTC. Translated: CASSLISGRHYNEQFF.

This clone has a single count. The chain combines TRBV5-1 with TRBJ2-3; 10 bases agree with TRBD2. CDR1 and CDR2 from the germline V gene are SGHRS and YFSETQ. The CDR3 spans 14 residues. Trimming removed 1 base from V and 8 bases from J; junction bases left unmatched: 4. CDR3 in DNA: TGCGCCAGCAGCTTGAGCCTAGCGGGAGCTACGCAGTATTTT. Amino acids: CASSLSLAGATQYF.